The 23 T cell receptor beta chains listed next were all sequenced from one sample in a study of neurological immune-mediated disorders. TCRdb itself ran the 5' RACE reads through MiXCR, one entry per CDR3 protein. Of roughly 28,000 distinct CDR3 sequences listed, around 3.4% are singletons. The specimen was PBMCs. The receptors were sampled from a woman in her 30s with multiple sclerosis.

This clonotype counts as medium-sized. The chain joins TRBV5-1 to TRBJ1-2; possible D gene TRBD1, 6 bases. V gave up 2 bases and J gave up 3 bases, with 14 bases separating them. The germline V gene encodes CDR1 SGHRS and CDR2 YFSETQ. The CDR3 consists of 15 residues. The CDR3 bases are TGCGCCAGCAGCTTCGGGACATACAAAGACTATGGCTACACCTTC. Protein product: CASSFGTYKDYGYTF.

This clonotype came up many times. The chain has TRBV9 and TRBJ2-7, with D maybe TRBD2 (6 bases). Trimming removed 0 bases at V and 3 bases at J, with 13 bases between. This CDR3 comprises 15 residues. Germline values: CDR1 SGDLS, CDR2 YYNGEE. The CDR3 loop is CASSVVREVGYEQYF. CDR3 coding DNA: TGTGCCAGCAGCGTAGTAAGGGAGGTCGGCTACGAGCAGTACTTC.

This clonotype came up many times. The chain combines TRBV5-5 with TRBJ2-1; D might be TRBD2 (6 bases). CDR1 and CDR2 (germline): SGHKS, YYEKEE (reference sequence). Trimming took 0 bases from V and 6 from J, leaving 10 bases between them. This CDR3 is built from 14 residues. The CDR3: CASSLGLASNEQFF. For the CDR3, the DNA is TGTGCCAGCAGCTTGGGGCTAGCGAGCAATGAGCAGTTCTTC.

Only a few counts were recorded for this clonotype. V gene TRBV20-1 combines with J gene TRBJ2-7; 11 bases agree with TRBD1. Per the germline V gene, CDR1 is DFQATT and CDR2 is SNEGSKA (reference sequence). The V gene end was trimmed by 5 bases and the J gene end by 7 bases; junction bases not matched to a gene: 13. The length of the CDR3 is 15 residues. The CDR3 is CSAGPRDRGIQEQYF. The CDR3 nucleotides read TGCAGTGCTGGCCCCCGGGACAGGGGGATCCAAGAGCAGTACTTC.

This clonotype has ten or more counts. The rearrangement uses TRBV7-2 and TRBJ1-2; the D gene is possibly TRBD1 (6 bases). V was shortened by 2 bases and J by 5 bases, with 12 bases between the two germline ends. The CDR3 has 14 residues. The germline V gene has CDR1 SGHTA and CDR2 FQGNSA. This chain's CDR3 is CASSLLGASYGYTF. CDR3 nucleotide sequence: TGTGCCAGCAGCTTACTGGGGGCTTCATATGGCTACACCTTC.

Ten or more counts support this clonotype. This may come from a read error, since a much larger clone is one base off. This sequence joins TRBV6-2 or TRBV6-3 and TRBJ2-4, with 8 positions matching TRBD2. Germline-derived CDR1 and CDR2 are MNHEY and SVGEGT. This CDR3 has 14 residues. The junction had 7 bases not matched to a gene; V was cut back by 2 bases and J by 10 bases. In DNA form, the CDR3 reads TGTGCCAGCAGTTACACCGGGAGGGGGGAAATTCAGTACTTC. Translated, it gives CASSYTGRGEIQYF.

This clonotype has a count of ten or more. The J gene is TRBJ1-2, the V gene TRBV12-3 or TRBV12-4; no clear D. The CDR3 has 13 residues. V was clipped by 2 bases and J by 6 bases, with 10 bases between them. The CDR3 nucleotides are TGTGCCAGCAGTTTACGAGGGTTAGATGGCTACACCTTC. Protein product: CASSLRGLDGYTF.

In its sample, this clonotype was seen many times. This sequence joins TRBV12-3 or TRBV12-4 and TRBJ2-2; D is possibly TRBD2 (7 bases). This CDR3 is 16 amino acids long. The V end lost 3 bases, the J end lost 0 bases, and 11 bases lay between the germline ends. CDR3 nucleotides: TGTGCCAGCAGTTTTCGCGGGGGCCCGAACACCGGGGAGCTGTTTTTT. Amino acid sequence: CASSFRGGPNTGELFF.

Ten or more counts support this clonotype. V gene TRBV12-3 or TRBV12-4 combines with J gene TRBJ1-2; possibly TRBD1 for D (6 bases). V was clipped by 5 bases and J by 3 bases, with 13 bases between them. CDR3 size: 14 residues. The CDR3 protein is CASSPQGGDYGYTF. Written as DNA, the CDR3 is TGTGCCAGCAGTCCACAGGGAGGCGACTATGGCTACACCTTC.

The table lists this clonotype with many counts. This chain uses TRBV5-1 with TRBJ2-1; TRBD2 aligns across 11 bases. The CDR3 is 16 residues long. V shed 0 bases and J 4 bases; nucleotides not matched to a gene: 3. Germline CDR1 SGHRS, CDR2 YFSETQ. The CDR3 DNA sequence: TGCGCCAGCAGCTTGGTTCCTAGCGGGGGGTACAATGAGCAGTTCTTC. Residues: CASSLVPSGGYNEQFF.

This clonotype was seen ten or more times. The gene calls are TRBV7-9 and TRBJ2-7; D gene uncertain. Germline CDR1 reads SEHNR; CDR2 reads FQNEAQ (reference sequence). Trimming removed 5 bases at V and 1 base at J, with 3 bases between. The CDR3 has 11 residues. The CDR3: CASSLSYEQYF. CDR3 nucleotides: TGTGCCAGCAGCCTATCCTACGAGCAGTACTTC.

This clonotype appeared many times. The chain combines TRBV5-1 with TRBJ2-1; 7 positions match TRBD2. The CDR3 loop spans 15 amino acids. Per the germline V gene, CDR1 is SGHRS and CDR2 is YFSETQ. V was pared by 0 bases and J by 2 bases, with 2 bases of the junction left unmatched. Here the CDR3 DNA reads TGCGCCAGCAGCTTGGGCGGGAGCACCTACAATGAGCAGTTCTTC. Its protein product is CASSLGGSTYNEQFF.

This clonotype was counted at least ten times. The chain is built from TRBV12-5 and TRBJ2-3, with D possibly being TRBD2 (7 bases). CDR1 is LGHNT, CDR2 FRNRAP, per germline. V lost 4 bases and J lost 0, with 14 bases in between. The CDR3 consists of 16 residues. The CDR3 loop is CASGWGGSSSTDTQYF. Written as DNA, the CDR3 is TGTGCTAGTGGTTGGGGGGGCAGTTCTAGCACAGATACGCAGTATTTT.

This clonotype was observed many times. V and J are TRBV9 and TRBJ1-3; the D gene is possibly TRBD1 (5 bases). The CDR3 consists of 13 residues. Germline V gene data show CDR1 as SGDLS and CDR2 as YYNGEE. Trimming stripped 5 bases from V and 2 bases from J, with 8 bases between. The CDR3 sequence: CASRSDTGNTIYF. CDR3 in DNA: TGTGCCAGCAGGTCGGACACTGGAAACACCATATATTTT. Full variable domain (rest looked up from reference TRBV9 and TRBJ1-3): DSGVTQTPKHLITATGQRVTLRCSPRSGDLSVYWYQQSLDQGLQFLIQYYNGEERAKGNILERFSAQQFPDLHSELNLSSLELGDSALYFCASRSDTGNTIYFGEGSWLTVV.

This clonotype was observed many times. The V and J genes are TRBV5-6 and TRBJ1-6; the D gene is possibly TRBD1 (5 bases). Germline values: CDR1 SGHDT, CDR2 YYEEEE. The V end lost 3 bases, the J end lost 7 bases, and 14 bases lay between the germline ends. The CDR3 covers 15 residues. In DNA form, the CDR3 reads TGTGCCAGCAGCTACAGGTTGGCCATGAATTCACCCCTCCACTTT. Protein: CASSYRLAMNSPLHF.

There are many counts of this clonotype. The chain uses TRBV7-8 and TRBJ2-1, with 9 bases aligning to TRBD1. CDR1 and CDR2 (germline): SGHVS, FQNEAQ. V was pared by 5 bases and J by 6 bases, with 8 bases of the junction left unmatched. The CDR3 sequence is 15 residues long. CDR3 sequence (DNA): TGTGCCAGCAGCGGGCCGGGACAGGGACGCAATGAGCAGTTCTTC. Protein sequence: CASSGPGQGRNEQFF.

This clonotype was detected ten times or more. The rearrangement uses TRBV12-3 or TRBV12-4 and TRBJ2-5; 9 bases align to TRBD2. The length of the CDR3 is 14 residues. Losses at the gene ends were 7 bases for V and 5 bases for J; bases not matched to a gene: 8. CDR3 protein: CASTISGSGETQYF. For the CDR3, the DNA is TGTGCCAGCACCATTAGCGGGAGTGGGGAGACCCAGTACTTC.

This chain connects TRBV5-1 to TRBJ2-1; TRBD2 matches at 8 bases. Trimming removed 5 bases from V and 5 bases from J; junction bases left unmatched: 15. This CDR3 is built from 17 residues. Germline V CDR1 and CDR2: SGHRS, YFSETQ. CDR3 protein: CASSRTSAGVADNEQFF. The CDR3 region has the DNA TGCGCCAGCAGTCGAACGTCAGCGGGGGTGGCCGACAATGAGCAGTTCTTC.

This clonotype was recorded at least ten times. J is TRBJ2-7 and V is TRBV7-9; D tentatively fits TRBD1 or TRBD2 (5 bases each). The CDR3 extends over 13 amino acids. In germline, CDR1 is SEHNR, CDR2 FQNEAQ (reference sequence). V lost 3 bases, J lost 5 bases, and 11 bases lay in between. The CDR3 sequence: CASSFGATHEQYF. For the CDR3, the DNA is TGTGCCAGCAGCTTCGGGGCCACCCACGAGCAGTACTTC.

By its share, this clonotype is medium-sized. The chain carries TRBV20-1 and TRBJ1-1, with D possibly being TRBD1 (5 bases). Trimming cost V 3 bases and J 2 bases, with 13 bases left between them. The CDR3 covers 14 residues. The germline V gene encodes CDR1 DFQATT and CDR2 SNEGSKA (reference sequence). The CDR3 bases are TGCAGTGCTAGTTCCCTCGGGGCCAACACTGAAGCTTTCTTT. The encoded protein is CSASSLGANTEAFF.

The V and J genes are TRBV7-2 and TRBJ2-5, with 8 bases identical to TRBD2. In germline, CDR1 is SGHTA, CDR2 FQGNSA. The CDR3 totals 17 residues. V shed 1 base and J 4 bases; nucleotides not matched to a gene: 11. The CDR3, as DNA: TGTGCCAGCAGCTTAGTTGGGACTAGGTACCCTCCAGAGACCCAGTACTTC. The encoded protein is CASSLVGTRYPPETQYF. The complete variable domain, with remaining parts taken from reference TRBV7-2 and TRBJ2-5, reads GAGVSQSPSNKVTEKGKDVELRCDPISGHTALYWYRQSLGQGLEFLIYFQGNSAPDKSGLPSDRFSAERTGGSVSTLTIQRTQQEDSAVYLCASSLVGTRYPPETQYFGPGTRLLVL.

The sample holds many counts of this clonotype. This rearrangement joins TRBV7-2 to TRBJ2-3; no clear D. CDR1 is SGHTA and CDR2 is FQGNSA in the germline V gene. The length of the CDR3 is 14 residues. The V gene lost 6 bases and the J gene lost 6 bases, with 16 bases spanning the gap. CDR3 nucleotides: TGTGCCAGCAGTTTAAGACGGGCGAAGGATACGCAGTATTTT. Translated, it gives CASSLRRAKDTQYF.

This clonotype was seen repeatedly, ten times or more. J is TRBJ1-3 and V is TRBV5-5; the D is unclear. V was shortened by 1 base and J by 2 bases, with 7 bases between the two germline ends. The CDR3 contains 14 residues. Germline V lookup: CDR1 SGHKS, CDR2 YYEKEE (reference sequence). The CDR3 coding sequence is TGTGCCAGCAGCTTGATAATAGCTGGAAACACCATATATTTT. It yields the protein CASSLIIAGNTIYF.